This T cell receptor beta chain was retrieved from a study of blood T cell repertoires in COVID-19. Study-level background: COVID-19 samples, acute and convalescent, were from the United States, Italy and Spain. From T cells, B-cell-depleted T cells, or PBMCs came the material, which was cDNA or gDNA.

Original processing methods: Estimates of nucleated cell counts were drawn from the amplification of reference gene primers. Profiling relied on immunoSEQ multiplex PCR, and the TCRdb table lists in-frame clones only, not all of them. The DNA was the basis for D and trimming; V, J and clone size are from that table. The sample has about 300,000 clones; around 88% are singletons. What was sequenced was peripheral blood. This TCR came from a woman between 50 and 59 years old with acute or convalescent COVID-19.

In DNA, the CDR3 is TGTGCTAGTGCTCGTCCGGGACTAGCGGACAATGAGCAGTTCTTC. Amino acids: CASARPGLADNEQFF. The rearrangement uses TRBV12-5 and TRBJ2-1; TRBD2 matches at 11 bases. The CDR3 runs 15 residues. V was clipped by 7 bases and J by 5 bases; unmatched bases: 7. Germline V gene data show CDR1 as LGHNT and CDR2 as FRNRAP.